This TCR beta chain was found in a study of T cells in localized non-small cell lung cancer. Overall study results and limits: Adjacent lung held a median approximately 57 of the top 100 tumor clones. Tumor showed lower T cell clonality than uninvolved adjacent lung, where it was highest.

Remarks on this clone: The antigen is unknown.

Germline loops: CDR1 SGHTA, CDR2 FQGNSA. This CDR3 has 13 amino acids. V dropped 7 bases and J dropped 4 bases, with 13 bases sitting between them. Sequenced by immunoSEQ multiplex PCR; TCRdb stores in-frame clones only, minus some. This sample has over 20,000 clones, with about 90% found just once. The TCR originated in a male donor aged 60 or older with stage I squamous cell lung carcinoma. The chain joins TRBV7-2 to TRBJ1-2, with D possibly being TRBD1 (6 bases). Specimen: peripheral blood, collected before any cancer treatment. The CDR3 DNA is TGTGCCAGCACCCATAGGGGGGCCTATGGCTACACCTTC. Its protein product is CASTHRGAYGYTF.